The 21 T cell receptor beta chains below were found in one sample sequenced in a study of shared clonotypes between healthy human individuals. Using immunoSEQ multiplex PCR, the repertoire was profiled, and TCRdb retains in-frame clones only, with some absent. The repertoire holds a few hundred thousand clones, with around 87% as singletons. Sequencing was carried out using memory CD8+ T cells sorted from blood. Sample subset: CD45RO+ cells pooled with CCR7-negative TemRA cells. These receptors were collected from a man between 18 and 29 years old in good health.

This clone was observed at least ten times. The rearrangement joins TRBV11-1 to TRBJ1-6, with a weak D call TRBD1 (6 bases). The V and J ends lost 3 bases and 8 bases respectively, with 14 bases between them. CDR1 and CDR2 from the germline V gene are SGHAT and FQDESV (reference sequence). The length of the CDR3 is 15 residues. CDR3 DNA sequence: TGTGCCAGCAGCTTTACAGGGCCGGGAGATTCACCCCTCCACTTT. Its translation: CASSFTGPGDSPLHF.

CDR3 bases: TGCGCCAGCAGCCAAGAGCTGGGGGGCCAGCCCCAGCATTTT. It is translated as CASSQELGGQPQHF. The chain has TRBV4-1 and TRBJ1-5; D might be TRBD1 (6 bases). V lost 0 bases and J 7 bases, leaving 10 bases between the germline ends. This CDR3 contains 14 residues. Germline V gives CDR1 MGHRA, CDR2 YSYEKL.

The V and J genes are TRBV7-3 and TRBJ2-3, with D possibly matching TRBD2 (5 bases). CDR1 is SGHTA, CDR2 FQGTGA, per germline. V gave up 3 bases and J gave up 1 base, with 14 bases separating them. The CDR3 runs 16 residues. CDR3 region: CASSLDGRVGTDTQYF. The CDR3 DNA follows: TGTGCCAGCAGCTTGGATGGGCGGGTGGGCACAGATACGCAGTATTTT.

V and J are TRBV4-1 and TRBJ2-7; 9 bases line up with TRBD1. With 1 base clipped from V and 5 bases from J, the junction kept 6 bases outside the gene matches. CDR3 length: 15 residues. Germline V gene lookup returns CDR1 MGHRA and CDR2 YSYEKL. The DNA of the CDR3 is TGCGCCAGCAGCCAAGTGATACAGGGGGCCGACGAGCAGTACTTC. It is translated as CASSQVIQGADEQYF.

The rearrangement uses TRBV18 and TRBJ2-7; 10 bases agree with TRBD2. Germline trimming cut 5 bases from V and 2 bases from J; bases unmatched to any gene: 3. From germline, CDR1 is KGHSH and CDR2 LQKENI. The CDR3 is 14 residues long. CDR3 residues: CASSKTSGTYEQYF. The CDR3 nucleotides are TGTGCCAGCTCAAAAACTAGCGGGACCTACGAGCAGTACTTC.

The V gene is TRBV6-6, the J gene TRBJ2-1; D not resolved. The V gene's germline CDR1 is MNHNY and CDR2 SVGAGI (reference sequence). V was clipped by 0 bases and J by 5 bases, with 2 bases between them. This CDR3 is built from 12 residues. CDR3 protein: CASSYSDNEQFF. CDR3 nucleotides: TGTGCCAGCAGTTACTCGGACAATGAGCAGTTCTTC.

This clone was recorded only once. The J gene is TRBJ2-2, the V gene TRBV27; D remains ambiguous. The germline CDR1 and CDR2 sequences are MNHEY and SMNVEV (reference sequence). This CDR3 comprises 13 residues. The chain's CDR3 is CASREPNTGELFF. DNA of the CDR3: TGTGCGTCGCGAGAACCTAACACCGGGGAGCTGTTTTTT.

The chain uses TRBV7-6 and TRBJ2-7; D is unresolved. This CDR3 spans 14 amino acids. V was cut by 2 bases and J by 2 bases, with 10 bases left in between. CDR1 and CDR2 from the germline V gene are SGHVS and FNYEAQ. This chain's CDR3 is CASSLMFGTYEQYF. CDR3 bases: TGTGCCAGCAGCTTAATGTTCGGAACCTACGAGCAGTACTTC.

The chain links TRBV18 to TRBJ2-3, with D possibly TRBD1 on 6 matching bases. This CDR3 contains 14 residues. V lost 5 bases, J lost 3 bases, and 12 bases lay in between. The germline CDR1 and CDR2 sequences are KGHSH and LQKENI. The CDR3 reads CASSEQGSTDTQYF. CDR3 coding DNA: TGTGCCAGCTCAGAACAGGGAAGTACAGATACGCAGTATTTT.

Note on this clone: One junction end does not reproduce the germline sequence, and a read error may be involved. The chain has TRBV6-4 and TRBJ2-1; tentative D call: TRBD2 (6 bases). CDR1 and CDR2 (germline): MRHNA, SNTAGT. The CDR3 has 12 residues. CDR3 sequence (DNA): TGTGCCAAAGAGCGGGCCTGGAATGAGAAGTTCTTC. As protein: CAKERAWNEKFF.

The CDR3 protein is CASSDGTFNEQFF. CDR3 nucleotides: TGTGCCAGCAGTGACGGGACTTTCAATGAGCAGTTCTTC. This chain links TRBV14 with TRBJ2-1; maybe TRBD2 (6 bases). Germline loops: CDR1 SGHDN, CDR2 FVKESK. There are 13 residues in the CDR3. With 6 bases removed from V and 6 bases from J, the gap between germline ends came to 12 bases. The whole variable domain, filled in from reference TRBV14 and TRBJ2-1, reads EAGVTQFPSHSVIEKGQTVTLRCDPISGHDNLYWYRRVMGKEIKFLLHFVKESKQDESGMPNNRFLAERTGGTYSTLKVQPAELEDSGVYFCASSDGTFNEQFFGPGTRLTVL.

The chain links TRBV2 to TRBJ2-7; 10 bases agree with TRBD1. V gave up 6 bases and J gave up 7 bases; unmatched junction bases: 24. This CDR3 spans 19 amino acids. Germline V gene data show CDR1 as SNHLY and CDR2 as FYNNEI. Here the CDR3 reads CASRGDGTGVRPIEVEQYF. The CDR3, as DNA: TGTGCCAGCAGGGGGGACGGGACAGGGGTACGTCCGATTGAAGTGGAGCAGTACTTC.

This clone was picked up one time. This chain links TRBV11-2 with TRBJ2-7; D assignment may be TRBD1 or TRBD2 (6 bases each). V was trimmed by 4 bases and J by 6 bases, leaving 19 bases between them. Germline V CDR1 and CDR2: SGHAT, FQNNGV. The CDR3 is made up of 15 amino acids. The CDR3 DNA sequence: TGTGCCAGCAGCTCGTCCTCCGGGGGCGCGATCGAGCAGTACTTC. Translation gives CASSSSSGGAIEQYF.

This chain links TRBV2 with TRBJ2-1; perhaps D is TRBD1 or TRBD2 (5 bases each). Germline values: CDR1 SNHLY, CDR2 FYNNEI. The V end was cut by 0 bases, the J end by 7 bases, with 22 bases between. This CDR3 is 18 amino acids long. The CDR3 reads CASSEALRGPFTQNEQFF. DNA for the CDR3: TGTGCCAGCAGTGAAGCGCTTCGGGGACCCTTTACCCAAAATGAGCAGTTCTTC.

There are many counts of this clone. The CDR3 loop reads CASSSDRANYGYTF. As DNA, the CDR3 is TGTGCCAGCAGTTCAGACAGGGCCAACTATGGCTACACCTTC. The V gene is TRBV27, the J gene TRBJ1-2; 7 nucleotides line up with TRBD1. In germline, CDR1 is MNHEY, CDR2 SMNVEV (reference sequence). The J segment lost 2 bases and the V segment lost 4 bases, leaving 4 bases of the junction unmatched. The CDR3 is made up of 14 amino acids.

This chain joins TRBV29-1 and TRBJ2-1; possibly TRBD2 for D (5 bases). The ends were cut back, 4 bases at V and 4 bases at J, with 20 bases in the middle. Germline V lookup: CDR1 SQVTM, CDR2 ANQGSEA. There are 16 residues in the CDR3. CDR3 sequence (DNA): TGCAGCGTTGGTCACATATTAAAACTAGGGTACAATGAGCAGTTCTTC. It specifies CSVGHILKLGYNEQFF.

In the case of this clone: The junction and the germline gene differ at one end; a read error may be behind it. This sequence joins TRBV7-7 and TRBJ2-2; 7 positions match TRBD1. The CDR3 runs to 18 residues. Germline loops: CDR1 SSHAT, CDR2 FNYEAQ (reference sequence). The CDR3 DNA reads TGTGCTAGCAGCTTAAATTCTCCCAGGGGGAAAACCACCGGGGAGCTGTTTTTT. Translated: CASSLNSPRGKTTGELFF.

The gene calls are TRBV7-9 and TRBJ2-7, with D possibly being TRBD1 (5 bases). V was pared by 1 base and J by 2 bases, with 6 bases between. This CDR3 is built from 13 residues. Germline V gives CDR1 SEHNR, CDR2 FQNEAQ (reference sequence). Written as DNA, the CDR3 is TGTGCCAGCAGCTTAGTGACAGCCTACGAGCAGTACTTC. This sequence encodes CASSLVTAYEQYF.

The rearrangement joins TRBV27 to TRBJ1-1; D uncertain. V lost 3 bases and J 2 bases, leaving 10 bases between the germline ends. From germline, CDR1 is MNHEY and CDR2 SMNVEV (reference sequence). The CDR3 loop spans 14 amino acids. The CDR3 protein is CASSFQGINTEAFF. The CDR3 nucleotides are TGTGCCAGCAGTTTTCAAGGGATAAACACTGAAGCTTTCTTT.

The chain uses TRBV5-6 and TRBJ2-7; TRBD2 matches 14 bases. CDR3 length: 17 amino acids. CDR1 and CDR2 (germline): SGHDT, YYEEEE. V lost 4 bases and J lost 3; bases outside the gene matches: 9. This chain's CDR3 is CASSPNQGTSGSYEQYF. In nucleotides, the CDR3 is TGTGCCAGCAGCCCAAACCAAGGGACTAGCGGGAGCTACGAGCAGTACTTC.

V and J are TRBV18 and TRBJ2-6, with TRBD2 identical over 9 bases. The CDR3 is 18 amino acids. Germline V gives CDR1 KGHSH, CDR2 LQKENI. J gave up 1 base and V 2 bases, and 6 bases lay outside the gene matches. The CDR3 here is CASSPESSGNSGANVLTF. CDR3 bases: TGTGCCAGCTCACCAGAATCTAGCGGGAATTCTGGGGCCAACGTCCTGACTTTC.